This TCR beta chain was captured by sequencing in a study of CXCR3-negative and CXCR3-positive naive CD8 T cells. The study made its TRB cDNA libraries by 5' RACE, adding UMI labels. For each CDR3 protein, TCRdb gives one entry from its re-call of the 5' RACE reads, without DNA. The sample totals 70,000 to 95,000 distinct CDR3 sequences; its top ten clones hold 1.7%. Points from the study as a whole: In naive cells, CXCR3-negative and CXCR3-positive subsets had similar TRBV-TRBJ usage; memory cells differed. Naive subsets displayed similar surface CD5, and TCR strength was inferred from TRB CDR3 properties.

About this clonotype itself: The antigen is not known.

This TCR came from a human donor in good health. Some clones in this sample may be carry-over from other donors' samples. Input material: naive CXCR3- CD8+ T cells from blood. The subset: CD45RO-CCR7+CD27+CD95- naive CD8+ T cells lacking CXCR3 (TNR3-).

CDR3 residues: CASSDPYAGNTIYF. The chain couples TRBV2 to TRBJ1-3; TCRdb's D gene call, TRBD1, goes unchecked for lack of DNA. There are 14 residues in the CDR3. CDR1 and CDR2 (germline): SNHLY, FYNNEI.